The 9 T cell receptor beta chains below come from one sample, sequenced in a study of cytomegalovirus exposure and HLA in healthy donors. PCR employed 60 Vbeta and 13 Jbeta primers. Using immunoSEQ multiplex PCR, the repertoire was profiled, and TCRdb retains in-frame clones only, with some absent. The sample holds roughly 200,000 clones, 79% seen once. Material: PBMCs. The source is a woman in her twenties or thirties in good health and CMV-seropositive.

The J gene is TRBJ2-1, the V gene TRBV4-1, with 9 bases identical to TRBD2. Germline V gene lookup returns CDR1 MGHRA and CDR2 YSYEKL. With 1 base clipped from V and 0 bases from J, the junction kept 4 bases outside the gene matches. The CDR3 sequence is 17 residues long. CDR3 coding DNA: TGCGCCAGCAGCCAAGGAAGCGGGGGGAGCTCCTACAATGAGCAGTTCTTC. It specifies CASSQGSGGSSYNEQFF.

This chain links TRBV19 with TRBJ1-4; unclear D gene. The V gene's germline CDR1 is LNHDA and CDR2 SQIVND (reference sequence). This CDR3 contains 16 residues. With 5 bases removed from V and 0 bases from J, the gap between germline ends came to 13 bases. The CDR3 DNA is TGTGCCAGTAGTGCGAAGTCGAGCGCAACTAATGAAAAACTGTTTTTT. This sequence encodes CASSAKSSATNEKLFF.

This chain joins TRBV15 and TRBJ1-3, with TRBD1 as a possible D gene (5 bases). The V gene's germline CDR1 is LNHNV and CDR2 YYDKDF (reference sequence). V lost 0 bases, J lost 4 bases, and 16 bases lay in between. CDR3 length: 17 amino acids. CDR3 DNA sequence: TGTGCCACCAGCAGAGATCGGCCCAGGGATGGGGGAAACACCATATATTTT. Translated, it gives CATSRDRPRDGGNTIYF. The full variable domain, with the rest looked up from reference TRBV15 and TRBJ1-3, is DAMVIQNPRYQVTQFGKPVTLSCSQTLNHNVMYWYQQKSSQAPKLLFHYYDKDFNNEADTPDNFQSRRPNTSFCFLDIRSPGLGDTAMYLCATSRDRPRDGGNTIYFGEGSWLTVV.

The chain combines TRBV4-1 with TRBJ2-7; a possible D gene is TRBD2 (5 bases). CDR1 and CDR2 (germline): MGHRA, YSYEKL. Deletions cut 1 base from V and 3 bases from J, with 19 bases between. The CDR3 runs 17 residues. CDR3 in amino acids: CASSQVGRGTKGYEQYF. The DNA for the CDR3 is TGCGCCAGCAGCCAAGTGGGCCGGGGAACGAAGGGCTACGAGCAGTACTTC.

The gene calls are TRBV4-3 and TRBJ2-7, with 7 bases that match TRBD1. The CDR3 contains 19 residues. Trimming took 0 bases from V and 1 from J; bases not matched to a gene: 15. Germline CDR1 is LGHNA and CDR2 is YSLEER. CDR3 DNA sequence: TGCGCCAGCAGCCAAGAGCACAGGGGCCCCGGGGATGTGTCCTACGAGCAGTACTTC. Protein sequence: CASSQEHRGPGDVSYEQYF.

This rearrangement joins TRBV7-2 to TRBJ1-2, with 7 bases that match TRBD1. The junction had 1 base not matched to a gene; V was cut back by 5 bases and J by 1 base. Germline CDR1 and CDR2: SGHTA and FQGNSA. The CDR3 has 13 residues. CDR3 amino acids: CASSRDSNYGYTF. The CDR3, as DNA: TGTGCCAGCAGCCGGGACAGTAACTATGGCTACACCTTC.

The CDR3 here is CASSPPGARETQYF. CDR3 in DNA: TGTGCCAGCAGTCCCCCAGGGGCGCGTGAGACCCAGTACTTC. This rearrangement joins TRBV25-1 to TRBJ2-5, with D possibly TRBD1 on 6 matching bases. Germline-derived CDR1 and CDR2 are MGHDK and SYGVNS. Trimming stripped 5 bases from V and 5 bases from J, with 15 bases between. The CDR3 extends over 14 amino acids. Filled out from reference TRBV25-1 and TRBJ2-5, the complete variable domain reads EADIYQTPRYLVIGTGKKITLECSQTMGHDKMYWYQQDPGMELHLIHYSYGVNSTEKGDLSSESTVSRIRTEHFPLTLESARPSHTSQYLCASSPPGARETQYFGPGTRLLVL.

The CDR3 nucleotides are TGTGCCAGCAGCTTAGGGCCTAGCGGGAGGTTGGTAGAGACCCAGTACTTC. Encoded protein: CASSLGPSGRLVETQYF. The chain employs TRBV7-8 and TRBJ2-5; 11 nucleotides agree with TRBD2. In germline, CDR1 is SGHVS, CDR2 FQNEAQ. This CDR3 has 17 amino acids. V gave up 1 base and J gave up 4 bases; unmatched junction bases: 8.

This chain links TRBV2 with TRBJ2-7, with 8 bases matching TRBD2. The CDR3 extends over 14 amino acids. Germline V gene sequence: CDR1 SNHLY, CDR2 FYNNEI. The junction had 9 bases not matched to a gene; V was cut back by 8 bases and J by 3 bases. In nucleotides, the CDR3 is TGTGCCAGCGGGGGAGCGGGAGTAATCTACGAGCAGTACTTC. Translated: CASGGAGVIYEQYF.